This TCR beta chain appears in the sequencing data of a study of blood T cell repertoires in COVID-19. TCRdb keeps only in-frame clones here, not all; method: immunoSEQ multiplex PCR. The table has about 62,000 clones, roughly 71% seen once. The TCR comes from a woman aged 45-60 years with active or convalescent COVID-19. Sequenced material: peripheral blood.

CDR3 region: CASSPGGLAGGPQDTQYF. The DNA for the CDR3 is TGTGCCAGCAGCCCCGGGGGACTAGCGGGAGGTCCCCAAGATACGCAGTATTTT. This chain links TRBV7-9 with TRBJ2-3; 15 bases align to TRBD2. Germline trimming cut 5 bases from V and 5 bases from J; bases unmatched to any gene: 11. Looked up from germline, CDR1 is SEHNR and CDR2 is FQNEAQ (reference sequence). The CDR3 loop spans 18 amino acids.